These 25 T cell receptor beta chains came from one sample sequenced in a study of cytomegalovirus exposure and HLA in healthy donors. PCR involved 60 Vbeta and 13 Jbeta primers. Sequenced by immunoSEQ multiplex PCR; TCRdb stores in-frame clones only, minus some. Here the sample spans 60,000 to 90,000 clones, less than 85% being singletons. The sample comprised PBMCs. The receptors were gathered from a woman between 45 and 60 years old in good health and CMV-seropositive.

This clone has only one observation. This sequence joins TRBV5-1 and TRBJ2-3; D may be TRBD2 (6 bases). Trimming cost V 2 bases and J 3 bases, with 13 bases left between them. The CDR3 is 15 residues long. Germline V gene lookup returns CDR1 SGHRS and CDR2 YFSETQ. CDR3 in amino acids: CASSLGGYGTDTQYF. The CDR3 DNA sequence: TGCGCCAGCAGCTTAGGAGGGTACGGGACAGATACGCAGTATTTT.

The rearrangement joins TRBV5-1 to TRBJ1-4; maybe TRBD1 (6 bases). Looked up from germline, CDR1 is SGHRS and CDR2 is YFSETQ. The CDR3 covers 15 residues. Between the trimmed V and J ends, which lost 2 bases and 3 bases, there was a span of 11 bases. Written as DNA, the CDR3 is TGCGCCAGCAGCTTAGGACAGACATCTAATGAAAAACTGTTTTTT. Translation gives CASSLGQTSNEKLFF.

This clone was observed a handful of times. The rearrangement joins TRBV9 to TRBJ1-3, with TRBD1 matching 8 bases. The germline gives CDR1 SGDLS, CDR2 YYNGEE. The CDR3 is 15 residues long. Trimming at V came to 2 bases and at J to 0 bases, leaving 1 base not matched to a gene. CDR3 nucleotides: TGTGCCAGCAGCGTCACAGGGGGCTCTGGAAACACCATATATTTT. Its translation is CASSVTGGSGNTIYF.

This clone has a count of ten or more. The J gene is TRBJ2-1, the V gene TRBV4-3, with 14 nucleotides matching TRBD2. The CDR3 sequence is 16 residues long. The ends lost 4 bases at V and 4 bases at J; junction bases unmatched: 3. Germline CDR1 is LGHNA and CDR2 is YSLEER. CDR3 nucleotide sequence: TGCGCCAGCAGCCGAGGACTAGCGGGAGGTTACAATGAGCAGTTCTTC. Translated: CASSRGLAGGYNEQFF.

This clone showed up just once. The chain carries TRBV18 and TRBJ1-4; the match to TRBD1 covers 8 bases. Germline CDR1 is KGHSH and CDR2 is LQKENI. CDR3 size: 16 residues. The trim removed 2 bases at V and 7 bases at J, leaving 9 bases unmatched. The CDR3, as DNA: TGTGCCAGCTCACCAGACGTGACAGGGGTTGGTGAAAAACTGTTTTTT. It translates to CASSPDVTGVGEKLFF.

The V call is TRBV11-2, the J call TRBJ2-5, with 11 bases identical to TRBD1. The CDR3 has 16 amino acids. Germline V gives CDR1 SGHAT, CDR2 FQNNGV. J was trimmed by 4 bases and V by 5 bases; bases with no gene match: 9. DNA of the CDR3: TGTGCCAGCAGCACCCCTTTAGGACAGGGGGCAGAGACCCAGTACTTC. Translation: CASSTPLGQGAETQYF.

About this clone: One junction end disagrees with the germline gene, perhaps due to a read error. V and J are TRBV7-9 and TRBJ2-7; tentatively, D is TRBD1 (5 bases). Germline loops: CDR1 SEHNR, CDR2 FQNEAQ (reference sequence). The CDR3 consists of 13 residues. The DNA of the CDR3 is TGTTCCAGCAGCTTTTATAAAGTACAGGCCAAGTACTTC. Amino acid sequence: CSSSFYKVQAKYF.

This clone was counted only a few times. The chain is built from TRBV6-1 and TRBJ1-1, with D hard to call. This CDR3 spans 12 amino acids. Germline V gives CDR1 MNHNS, CDR2 SASEGT. Trimming took off 2 bases at V and 5 bases at J, with 6 bases between the two ends. CDR3 loop: CASSEFSTEAFF. The DNA of the CDR3 is TGTGCCAGCAGTGAATTTAGTACTGAAGCTTTCTTT.

V is TRBV5-5 and J is TRBJ2-1; 9 bases map to TRBD1. The CDR3 runs 18 residues. Germline CDR1 SGHKS, CDR2 YYEKEE (reference sequence). J was trimmed by 4 bases and V by 3 bases; bases with no gene match: 14. The CDR3 DNA reads TGTGCCAGCAGCTCCACGGGACAGGGTTCGTTAGAATACAATGAGCAGTTCTTC. Protein: CASSSTGQGSLEYNEQFF.

The genes are TRBV5-4 and TRBJ2-2, with 9 bases aligning to TRBD2. The CDR3 has 16 residues. Unmatched junction bases numbered 5, after V lost 4 bases and J lost 1 base. Per the germline V gene, CDR1 is SGHNT and CDR2 is YYREEE (reference sequence). The CDR3 DNA reads TGTGCCAGCAGCGACCTAGCGGGGAAGAACACCGGGGAGCTGTTTTTT. It codes for CASSDLAGKNTGELFF.

V gene TRBV4-3 combines with J gene TRBJ2-2; no clear D gene. Between the trimmed V and J ends, which lost 1 base and 9 bases, there was a span of 15 bases. The CDR3 totals 15 residues. CDR1 is LGHNA, CDR2 YSLEER, per germline. DNA for the CDR3: TGCGCCAGCAGCCAAGCACAGAACACCGGTCGGGAGCTGTTTTTT. Its translation is CASSQAQNTGRELFF.

This clone appeared a few times. The chain has TRBV7-2 and TRBJ1-1, with D possibly matching TRBD1 (6 bases). V lost 5 bases, J lost 6 bases, and 16 bases lay in between. CDR1 is SGHTA and CDR2 is FQGNSA in the germline V gene. The CDR3 consists of 14 residues. The CDR3 DNA sequence: TGTGCCAGCAGCCAAATAGGGGGAGGGCCTGAAGCTTTCTTT. The encoded protein is CASSQIGGGPEAFF.

The chain couples TRBV11-2 to TRBJ2-1, with 10 bases fitting TRBD2. After removal of 2 bases from V and 7 bases from J, the junction contained 5 bases not matched to a gene. Germline lookup yields CDR1 SGHAT and CDR2 FQNNGV. The CDR3 sequence is 15 residues long. The CDR3 nucleotides are TGTGCCAGCAGCTTATCTAGCGGGAGATCAAATGAGCAGTTCTTC. This gives the protein CASSLSSGRSNEQFF.

The rearrangement uses TRBV5-1 and TRBJ1-4; D not certain. CDR3 length: 14 amino acids. Trimming took off 7 bases at V and 0 bases at J, with 10 bases between the two ends. Germline values: CDR1 SGHRS, CDR2 YFSETQ. In nucleotides, the CDR3 is TGCGCCAGCGCCGAGGGTGCAACTAATGAAAAACTGTTTTTT. As protein: CASAEGATNEKLFF.

The J gene is TRBJ2-1, the V gene TRBV7-2; D may be TRBD2 (6 bases). The germline V gene encodes CDR1 SGHTA and CDR2 FQGNSA. Trimming removed 2 bases from V and 4 bases from J, with 12 bases in between. The CDR3 covers 15 residues. The CDR3 nucleotides read TGTGCCAGCAGCTTAACGGGAGATGGTTACAATGAGCAGTTCTTC. Protein product: CASSLTGDGYNEQFF.

V and J are TRBV2 and TRBJ2-5; 10 bases fit TRBD1. Per the germline V gene, CDR1 is SNHLY and CDR2 is FYNNEI. The CDR3 sequence is 12 residues long. Trimming removed 6 bases from V and 5 bases from J; junction bases left unmatched: 0. The DNA of the CDR3 is TGTGCCAGCAGGGACAGGGGGGAGACCCAGTACTTC. Its translation is CASRDRGETQYF. The full variable domain, rest sourced from reference TRBV2 and TRBJ2-5, is EPEVTQTPSHQVTQMGQEVILRCVPISNHLYFYWYRQILGQKVEFLVSFYNNEISEKSEIFDDQFSVERPDGSNFTLKIRSTKLEDSAMYFCASRDRGETQYFGPGTRLLVL.

The chain joins TRBV28 to TRBJ1-2; the match to TRBD1 covers 8 bases. The CDR3 sequence is 14 residues long. V gave up 6 bases and J gave up 3 bases; unmatched junction bases: 6. Germline assignment: CDR1 MDHEN and CDR2 SYDVKM. Here the CDR3 DNA reads TGTGCCAGCAGAGCCGCAGGGGGCGACTATGGCTACACCTTC. Translating gives CASRAAGGDYGYTF.

The V gene is TRBV19, the J gene TRBJ2-7; TRBD1 might be the D (5 bases). CDR1 is LNHDA, CDR2 SQIVND, per germline (reference sequence). V shed 4 bases and J shed 0 bases, with 10 bases lying between them. This CDR3 is built from 14 residues. The CDR3 protein is CASSSRAPSYEQYF. CDR3 nucleotides: TGTGCCAGTAGTAGCAGGGCTCCCTCCTACGAGCAGTACTTC.

The rearrangement joins TRBV5-1 to TRBJ1-6; unclear D gene. CDR1 is SGHRS and CDR2 is YFSETQ in the germline V gene. The V end lost 4 bases, the J end lost 4 bases, and 9 bases lay between the germline ends. This CDR3 region has 14 residues. CDR3 sequence (DNA): TGCGCCAGCAGCCCTGGCGGGTATAATTCACCCCTCCACTTT. It yields the protein CASSPGGYNSPLHF.

The chain has TRBV5-1 and TRBJ1-4; no reliable D call. From germline, CDR1 is SGHRS and CDR2 YFSETQ. The CDR3 has 17 amino acids. Deletions cut 2 bases from V and 0 bases from J, with 14 bases between. The CDR3 nucleotides are TGCGCCAGCAGCTTACGGGGTTACGGGACAACTAATGAAAAACTGTTTTTT. This translates into CASSLRGYGTTNEKLFF.

The gene calls are TRBV5-4 and TRBJ2-1; 11 bases map to TRBD2. Germline CDR1 and CDR2: SGHNT and YYREEE (reference sequence). This CDR3 comprises 16 residues. Unmatched junction bases numbered 11, after V lost 2 bases and J lost 10 bases. CDR3 sequence: CASSFPLAGGLWEQFF. The DNA for the CDR3 is TGTGCCAGCAGCTTCCCTCTAGCGGGAGGTTTGTGGGAGCAGTTCTTC.

This rearrangement joins TRBV15 to TRBJ1-1; D is perhaps TRBD1 (6 bases). CDR1 is LNHNV, CDR2 YYDKDF, per germline (reference sequence). This CDR3 spans 13 amino acids. V lost 3 bases and J lost 1, with 6 bases in between. In DNA, the CDR3 is TGTGCCACCAGCAGCAGGGGGAACACTGAAGCTTTCTTT. It translates to CATSSRGNTEAFF.

The rearrangement links TRBV18 to TRBJ1-6; the match to TRBD1 covers 7 bases. CDR3 length: 14 amino acids. Germline V gene data show CDR1 as KGHSH and CDR2 as LQKENI. V lost 4 bases and J lost 8; bases outside the gene matches: 5. CDR3 nucleotides: TGTGCCAGCTCACGGAGTCAGGGGGATTCACCCCTCCACTTT. Encoded protein: CASSRSQGDSPLHF.

This chain links TRBV18 with TRBJ1-4; 7 bases map to TRBD1. The germline V gene has CDR1 KGHSH and CDR2 LQKENI. The V and J ends lost 7 bases and 8 bases, in that order; junction bases with no gene match: 7. The CDR3 runs 13 residues. Here the CDR3 DNA reads TGTGCCAGCTTTACTGGGACAGACGAAAAACTGTTTTTT. Translation: CASFTGTDEKLFF.

The rearrangement links TRBV9 to TRBJ1-2, with D perhaps TRBD1 (6 bases). V lost 0 bases and J lost 6, with 9 bases in between. CDR1 SGDLS and CDR2 YYNGEE come from the germline V gene. This CDR3 contains 13 residues. CDR3 nucleotides: TGTGCCAGCAGCGTAGAGGCAGGGGATGGCTACACCTTC. Translating gives CASSVEAGDGYTF.